Each of the 7 T cell receptor beta chains below was sequenced from the same sample in a study of blood T cell repertoires in COVID-19 (dated by TCRdb to about 2020). Receptor amplification or capture employed the immunoSEQ multiplex PCR assay. TCRdb carries this immuneACCESS record with in-frame sequences only. Its versions omit some clonotypes, under half of them owing to an unresolved V gene in the studies checked, with the rest unexplained. This sample lists more than 350,000 clones; 70% to 90% were detected once. The ten largest clones add up to 1.4% to 1.5% of the sample. The sequenced sample consisted of PBMCs or T cells enriched from blood (not recorded which). The source is a woman between 18 and 30 years old who had been exposed to COVID-19.

This sequence joins TRBV29-1 and TRBJ2-1; the D gene is possibly TRBD2 (6 bases). The CDR3 runs to 15 residues. Germline loops: CDR1 SQVTM, CDR2 ANQGSEA. V dropped 2 bases and J dropped 0 bases, with 11 bases sitting between them. The CDR3 nucleotides read TGCAGCGTTGAACATCCCGGGAGCTCCTACAATGAGCAGTTCTTC. Translated: CSVEHPGSSYNEQFF.

This rearrangement joins TRBV3-1 (or the pseudogene TRBV3-2) to TRBJ1-4; D is unclear. The CDR3 contains 12 residues. V dropped 3 bases and J dropped 6 bases, with 5 bases sitting between them. Germline loops: CDR1 LGHDT, CDR2 YNNKEL (reference sequence). Written as DNA, the CDR3 is TGTGCCAGCAGCCACTTAGATGAAAAACTGTTTTTT. This translates into CASSHLDEKLFF.

This CDR3 is CASMDGTGYGYTF. CDR3 nucleotide sequence: TGTGCCAGCATGGATGGGACAGGATATGGCTACACCTTC. This rearrangement joins TRBV25-1 to TRBJ1-2; 8 positions match TRBD1. CDR3 length: 13 amino acids. After removal of 7 bases from V and 5 bases from J, the junction contained 6 bases not matched to a gene. Germline V gene lookup returns CDR1 MGHDK and CDR2 SYGVNS.

The J gene is TRBJ2-2, the V gene TRBV27; D not resolved. CDR1 and CDR2 (germline): MNHEY, SMNVEV (reference sequence). The V end was cut by 11 bases, the J end by 0 bases, with 7 bases between. The CDR3 is 12 residues long. CDR3 DNA: TGTGCCGTGAGGCCGAACACCGGGGAGCTGTTTTTT. Encoded protein: CAVRPNTGELFF.

This clone was seen only a few times. The chain couples TRBV4-3 to TRBJ1-5, with D perhaps matching TRBD1 (5 bases). The CDR3 spans 17 residues. The V gene's germline CDR1 is LGHNA and CDR2 YSLEER. Between the trimmed V and J ends, which lost 0 bases and 0 bases, there was a span of 12 bases. CDR3 residues: CASSQDWGRDSNQPQHF. DNA of the CDR3: TGCGCCAGCAGCCAAGACTGGGGCAGGGATAGCAATCAGCCCCAGCATTTT.

This chain uses TRBV28 with TRBJ1-3, with D uncertain. The CDR3 sequence is 13 residues long. Germline V gene lookup returns CDR1 MDHEN and CDR2 SYDVKM. The ends were cut back, 8 bases at V and 2 bases at J, with 10 bases in the middle. This CDR3 reads CASWEAPGNTIYF. The CDR3 region has the DNA TGTGCCAGCTGGGAGGCCCCTGGAAACACCATATATTTT.

For the CDR3, the DNA is TGTGCCAGCAGCTCACGGACTGGGGGCTTTGAGCAGTTCTTC. As protein: CASSSRTGGFEQFF. The chain uses TRBV2 and TRBJ2-1; possible D gene TRBD1, 6 bases. This CDR3 has 14 residues. Per germline, CDR1 SNHLY and CDR2 FYNNEI. The V and J ends lost 6 bases and 9 bases respectively, with 18 bases between them.